Below are 6 T cell receptor beta chains sequenced from a single sample in a study of cytomegalovirus exposure and HLA in healthy donors. The PCR made use of 60 Vbeta and 13 Jbeta primers. Some clones are missing from TCRdb's copy, which holds only in-frame ones; the method was immunoSEQ multiplex PCR. The sample has some 150,000 clones, 79% seen once. Sequenced input: PBMCs. Receptors originate from a man aged 40-55 years in good health and CMV-seronegative.

The CDR3, as DNA: TGTGCCAGCAGTTTGGACAGGATCAACACTGAAGCTTTCTTT. Amino acids: CASSLDRINTEAFF. The V call is TRBV27, the J call TRBJ1-1; TRBD1 matches at 7 bases. CDR1 is MNHEY, CDR2 SMNVEV, per germline (reference sequence). The CDR3 spans 14 residues. With 3 bases clipped from V and 2 bases from J, the junction kept 3 bases outside the gene matches.

This clone showed up just once. The rearrangement uses TRBV7-8 and TRBJ1-5; TRBD1 matches 8 bases. V dropped 4 bases and J dropped 3; count of bases not matched to a gene: 5. This CDR3 has 15 residues. Germline lookup yields CDR1 SGHVS and CDR2 FQNEAQ. Here the CDR3 reads CASSSTGEDNQPQHF. CDR3 coding DNA: TGTGCCAGCAGCTCGACAGGGGAGGACAATCAGCCCCAGCATTTT.

The chain employs TRBV9 and TRBJ2-5; TRBD2 agrees at 7 bases. CDR1 is SGDLS and CDR2 is YYNGEE in the germline V gene. The V gene end was trimmed by 2 bases and the J gene end by 3 bases; junction bases not matched to a gene: 10. The CDR3 is 16 amino acids. The CDR3 DNA follows: TGTGCCAGCAGCGTTTCTCCCGGGACTAACAAAGAGACCCAGTACTTC. Translated, it gives CASSVSPGTNKETQYF.

The chain uses TRBV7-6 and TRBJ2-5; 7 bases match TRBD2. The CDR3 has 15 amino acids. J gave up 2 bases and V 6 bases, and 9 bases lay outside the gene matches. Germline CDR1 and CDR2: SGHVS and FNYEAQ. DNA for the CDR3: TGTGCCAGCAGTTCCCTGGGTAGCGGGCAAGAGACCCAGTACTTC. It codes for CASSSLGSGQETQYF.

V is TRBV30 and J is TRBJ1-5; D is unresolved. The germline CDR1 and CDR2 sequences are GTSNPN and SVGIG (reference sequence). Trimming left V 1 base short and J 0 bases short, with 7 bases between. This CDR3 is 14 amino acids long. The CDR3 is CAWSASSSNQPQHF. The CDR3, as DNA: TGTGCCTGGAGTGCTAGCAGTAGCAATCAGCCCCAGCATTTT.

The chain carries TRBV7-8 and TRBJ2-5; 12 nucleotides line up with TRBD2. The J call may be faulty, since TRBJ2-7 better matches the DNA end. Germline CDR1 and CDR2: SGHVS and FQNEAQ. This CDR3 comprises 15 residues. In DNA, the CDR3 is TGTGCCAGCAGCTTAACTAGCGGGAGGCCCTACGAGCAGTACTTC. Protein product: CASSLTSGRPYEQYF.